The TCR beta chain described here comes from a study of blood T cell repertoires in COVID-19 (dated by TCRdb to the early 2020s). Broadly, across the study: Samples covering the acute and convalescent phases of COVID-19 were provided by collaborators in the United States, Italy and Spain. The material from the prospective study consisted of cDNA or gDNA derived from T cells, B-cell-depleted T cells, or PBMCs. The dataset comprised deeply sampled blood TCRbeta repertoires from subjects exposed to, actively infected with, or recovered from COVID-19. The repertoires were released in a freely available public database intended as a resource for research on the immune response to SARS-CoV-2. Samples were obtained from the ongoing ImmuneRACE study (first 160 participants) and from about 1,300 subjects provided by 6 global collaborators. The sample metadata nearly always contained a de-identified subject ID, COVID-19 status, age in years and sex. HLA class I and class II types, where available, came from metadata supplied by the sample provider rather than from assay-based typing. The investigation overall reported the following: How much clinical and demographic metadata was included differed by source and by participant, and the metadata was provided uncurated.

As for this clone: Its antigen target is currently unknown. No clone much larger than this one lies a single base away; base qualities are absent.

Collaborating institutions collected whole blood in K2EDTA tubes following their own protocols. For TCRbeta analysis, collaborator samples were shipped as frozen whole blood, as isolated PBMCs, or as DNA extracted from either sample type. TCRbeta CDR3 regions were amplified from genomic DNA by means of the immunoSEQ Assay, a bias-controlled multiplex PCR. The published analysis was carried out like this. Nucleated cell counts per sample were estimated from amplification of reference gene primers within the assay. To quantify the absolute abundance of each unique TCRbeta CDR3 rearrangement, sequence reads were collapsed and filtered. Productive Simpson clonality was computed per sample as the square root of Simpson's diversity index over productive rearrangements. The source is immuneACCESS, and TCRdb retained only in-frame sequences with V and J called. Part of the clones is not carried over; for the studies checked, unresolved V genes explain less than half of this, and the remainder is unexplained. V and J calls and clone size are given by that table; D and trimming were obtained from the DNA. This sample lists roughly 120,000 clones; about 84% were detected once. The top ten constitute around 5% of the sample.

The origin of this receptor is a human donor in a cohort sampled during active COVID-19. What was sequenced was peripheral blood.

Here the CDR3 is given as CSVDSFRGYTF. DNA sequence: TGCAGCGTTGACTCGTTTCGGGGCTACACCTTC. This receptor chain uses TRBV29-1 and TRBJ1-2, with the D gene not clear enough to name. Deletion took 3 bases off V and 8 bases off J, with a span of 10 bases between the germline ends. Reading from cysteine to phenylalanine, the CDR3 counts 11 amino acids. Of all the DNA, just the CDR3 is kept, 33 bases in frame from base 1. CDR1 is given as SQVTM and CDR2 as ANQGSEA, both from the germline V gene.